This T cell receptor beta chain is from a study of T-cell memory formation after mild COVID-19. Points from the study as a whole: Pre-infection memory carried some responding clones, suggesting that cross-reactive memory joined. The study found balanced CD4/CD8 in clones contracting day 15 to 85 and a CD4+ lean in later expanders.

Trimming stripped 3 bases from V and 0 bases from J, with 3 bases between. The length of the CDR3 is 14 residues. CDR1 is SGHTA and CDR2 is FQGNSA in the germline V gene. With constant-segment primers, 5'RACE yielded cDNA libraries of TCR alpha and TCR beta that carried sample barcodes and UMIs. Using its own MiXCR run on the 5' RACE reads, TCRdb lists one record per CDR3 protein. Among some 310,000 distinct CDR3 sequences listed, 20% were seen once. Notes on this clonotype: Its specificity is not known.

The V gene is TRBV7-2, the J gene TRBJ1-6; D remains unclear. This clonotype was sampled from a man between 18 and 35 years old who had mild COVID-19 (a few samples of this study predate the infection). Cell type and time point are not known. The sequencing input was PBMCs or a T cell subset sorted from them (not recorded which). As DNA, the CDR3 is TGTGCCAGCAGCTTGCGCTCCTATAATTCACCCCTCCACTTT. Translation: CASSLRSYNSPLHF.